Below are 22 T cell receptor beta chains sequenced from a single sample in a study of OX40 agonist ivuxolimab in advanced cancers. TCRdb keeps only in-frame clones here, not all; method: immunoSEQ multiplex PCR. The data contain 77,000 or so clones, 84% of them seen just once; the ten biggest clones take up more than 0.5%. Sequencing was performed on CD4+ or CD8+ T cells sorted from blood, taken in a trial of the OX40 agonist ivuxolimab. Source of these receptors: an adult with an advanced solid tumor such as melanoma, head and neck, liver or kidney cancer.

The chain joins TRBV19 to TRBJ2-1; D remains unclear. The length of the CDR3 is 14 residues. Trimming took off 7 bases at V and 0 bases at J, with 10 bases between the two ends. The V gene's germline CDR1 is LNHDA and CDR2 SQIVND (reference sequence). The CDR3 sequence is CASTSTSSYNEQFF. CDR3 in DNA: TGTGCCAGTACGTCGACGAGCTCCTACAATGAGCAGTTCTTC. The entire variable domain, with the rest obtained from reference TRBV19 and TRBJ2-1, is as follows: DGGITQSPKYLFRKEGQNVTLSCEQNLNHDAMYWYRQDPGQGLRLIYYSQIVNDFQKGDIAEGYSVSREKKESFPLTVTSAQKNPTAFYLCASTSTSSYNEQFFGPGTRLTVL.

The genes are TRBV5-6 and TRBJ2-1, with 7 bases lining up with TRBD1. The CDR3 covers 15 residues. J gave up 7 bases and V 5 bases, and 12 bases lay outside the gene matches. Germline V gene lookup returns CDR1 SGHDT and CDR2 YYEEEE. The CDR3 loop is CASSFDRVGRNEQFF. The DNA for the CDR3 is TGTGCCAGCAGTTTCGACAGGGTAGGCAGGAATGAGCAGTTCTTC. The full variable domain, in which reference TRBV5-6 and TRBJ2-1 provide the parts outside the CDR3, is DAGVTQSPTHLIKTRGQQVTLRCSPKSGHDTVSWYQQALGQGPQFIFQYYEEEERQRGNFPDRFSGHQFPNYSSELNVNALLLGDSALYLCASSFDRVGRNEQFFGPGTRLTVL.

The V gene is TRBV14, the J gene TRBJ1-2; TRBD1 is a possible D gene (6 bases). Germline CDR1 SGHDN, CDR2 FVKESK. The V end lost 5 bases, the J end lost 2 bases, and 6 bases lay between the germline ends. This CDR3 spans 12 amino acids. CDR3: CASSGQNYGYTF. The CDR3 DNA is TGTGCCAGCAGCGGACAGAACTATGGCTACACCTTC.

The chain employs TRBV5-1 and TRBJ1-4; 9 positions agree with TRBD1. Germline V gene lookup returns CDR1 SGHRS and CDR2 YFSETQ. J was trimmed by 7 bases and V by 0 bases; bases with no gene match: 7. The CDR3 has 16 residues. The CDR3 protein is CASSLGWTGESEKLFF. The CDR3 DNA sequence: TGCGCCAGCAGCTTGGGGTGGACAGGGGAAAGTGAAAAACTGTTTTTT.

J is TRBJ2-7 and V is TRBV19, with 12 nucleotides matching TRBD2. CDR1 LNHDA and CDR2 SQIVND come from the germline V gene (reference sequence). V was clipped by 3 bases and J by 4 bases; unmatched bases: 13. This CDR3 comprises 18 residues. Written as DNA, the CDR3 is TGTGCCAGTAGTATTGACTCTTGGACTAGCGGGACTTCATACGAGCAGTACTTC. Protein: CASSIDSWTSGTSYEQYF.

This chain uses TRBV7-9 with TRBJ2-3; D gene ambiguous. This CDR3 is 15 amino acids long. V shed 1 base and J shed 3 bases, with 11 bases lying between them. Germline loops: CDR1 SEHNR, CDR2 FQNEAQ (reference sequence). The CDR3 loop reads CASSLDEHWTDTQYF. In DNA, the CDR3 is TGTGCCAGCAGCTTAGATGAGCACTGGACAGATACGCAGTATTTT.

This clone showed up just a few times. The gene calls are TRBV18 and TRBJ1-1; possibly TRBD1 for D (5 bases). Germline CDR1 and CDR2: KGHSH and LQKENI. Deletions cut 2 bases from V and 1 base from J, with 8 bases between. This CDR3 region has 14 residues. CDR3: CASSPDSRNTEAFF. CDR3 DNA: TGTGCCAGCTCACCAGACAGCCGGAACACTGAAGCTTTCTTT.

This clone has only one observation. This CDR3 reads CASSWNGQGGEQFF. The DNA of the CDR3 is TGTGCCAGCAGCTGGAACGGACAGGGCGGTGAGCAGTTCTTC. The genes are TRBV7-3 and TRBJ2-1, with 8 bases lining up with TRBD1. Per the germline V gene, CDR1 is SGHTA and CDR2 is FQGTGA. CDR3 length equals 14 residues. The ends lost 4 bases at V and 9 bases at J; junction bases unmatched: 8.

The rearrangement links TRBV7-3 to TRBJ2-3; D unresolved. The CDR3 is made up of 13 amino acids. Per the germline V gene, CDR1 is SGHTA and CDR2 is FQGTGA. V shed 2 bases and J shed 5 bases, with 8 bases lying between them. CDR3 loop: CASSLGPLDTQYF. The DNA for the CDR3 is TGTGCCAGCAGCTTAGGGCCTTTAGATACGCAGTATTTT.

The genes are TRBV2 and TRBJ1-1; no clear D gene. This CDR3 region has 14 residues. Trimming cost V 4 bases and J 1 base, with 10 bases left between them. The germline V gene has CDR1 SNHLY and CDR2 FYNNEI. CDR3 in DNA: TGTGCCAGCAGTGCCTACGGACCGAACACTGAAGCTTTCTTT. Protein sequence: CASSAYGPNTEAFF.

The V call is TRBV6-5, the J call TRBJ2-7; D ambiguous. The CDR3 runs 11 residues. The V gene's germline CDR1 is MNHEY and CDR2 SVGAGI. V was clipped by 2 bases and J by 5 bases, with 4 bases between them. The CDR3 DNA is TGTGCCAGCAGTTACGTAAACGAGCAGTACTTC. This codes for CASSYVNEQYF.

V gene TRBV2 combines with J gene TRBJ1-4; D uncertain. This CDR3 has 15 amino acids. With 3 bases removed from V and 7 bases from J, the gap between germline ends came to 15 bases. CDR1 SNHLY and CDR2 FYNNEI come from the germline V gene. CDR3 in DNA: TGTGCCAGCAGTGAGGTATTCGCAGGAGGTGAAAAACTGTTTTTT. The encoded protein is CASSEVFAGGEKLFF.

The rearrangement uses TRBV11-2 and TRBJ1-6; D might be TRBD1 (6 bases). The CDR3 length is 13 residues. V gave up 1 base and J gave up 13 bases, with 11 bases separating them. Per germline, CDR1 SGHAT and CDR2 FQNNGV. Here the CDR3 DNA reads TGTGCCAGCAGCTTAGTCAGGGGAGATCCCCTCCACTTT. Its protein is CASSLVRGDPLHF.

This chain's CDR3 is CASRLWGNTGELFF. Here the CDR3 DNA reads TGTGCCAGCAGGTTATGGGGGAACACCGGGGAGCTGTTTTTT. The chain is built from TRBV7-9 and TRBJ2-2; D is unclear. Trimming removed 6 bases from V and 1 base from J, with 9 bases in between. This CDR3 is built from 14 residues. Germline V gives CDR1 SEHNR, CDR2 FQNEAQ (reference sequence).

V is TRBV6-6 and J is TRBJ2-7, with 13 positions matching TRBD2. There are 16 residues in the CDR3. Germline CDR1 reads MNHNY; CDR2 reads SVGAGI (reference sequence). The V gene end was trimmed by 2 bases and the J gene end by 3 bases; junction bases not matched to a gene: 4. This CDR3 reads CASSYLGTSGNYEQYF. CDR3 DNA: TGTGCCAGCAGTTACCTCGGGACTAGCGGGAACTACGAGCAGTACTTC.

The chain combines TRBV5-6 with TRBJ2-1, with 12 positions matching TRBD1. The CDR3 length is 15 residues. After removal of 3 bases from V and 6 bases from J, the junction contained 4 bases not matched to a gene. The V gene's germline CDR1 is SGHDT and CDR2 YYEEEE. The CDR3 nucleotides are TGTGCCAGCAGCTGGGGACAGGGGGCCTCCAATGAGCAGTTCTTC. Encoded protein: CASSWGQGASNEQFF.

The CDR3 bases are TGTGCCAGCAGAGGGCTGTTCTTGAGCTCCTACGAGCAGTACTTC. Its translation is CASRGLFLSSYEQYF. This chain uses TRBV27 with TRBJ2-7, with D unresolved. The CDR3 totals 15 residues. Germline V gene data show CDR1 as MNHEY and CDR2 as SMNVEV (reference sequence). V gave up 6 bases and J gave up 0 bases, with 15 bases separating them.

This clone has only one observation. The V call is TRBV5-6, the J call TRBJ2-7, with TRBD2 as a possible D gene (7 bases). The CDR3 runs to 14 residues. V lost 1 base and J 2 bases, leaving 10 bases between the germline ends. Per the germline V gene, CDR1 is SGHDT and CDR2 is YYEEEE. The CDR3 is CASSLWGGAYEQYF. For the CDR3, the DNA is TGTGCCAGCAGCTTGTGGGGGGGCGCCTACGAGCAGTACTTC.

The gene calls are TRBV9 and TRBJ2-5; 9 nucleotides match TRBD1. Germline V gene sequence: CDR1 SGDLS, CDR2 YYNGEE. The CDR3 is made up of 15 amino acids. The V segment lost 1 base and the J segment 3 bases; nucleotides outside the gene matches: 4. The CDR3: CASSVTDRGEETQYF. CDR3 nucleotides: TGTGCCAGCAGCGTAACGGACAGGGGTGAAGAGACCCAGTACTTC.

The V gene is TRBV9, the J gene TRBJ2-1; D not certain. Germline V gene data show CDR1 as SGDLS and CDR2 as YYNGEE. CDR3 length: 15 amino acids. V was pared by 2 bases and J by 0 bases, with 9 bases between. DNA for the CDR3: TGTGCCAGCAGCGTCCTGCGGAGCTCCTACAATGAGCAGTTCTTC. Protein: CASSVLRSSYNEQFF.

The rearrangement uses TRBV12-5 and TRBJ2-1, with D unresolved. The germline gives CDR1 LGHNT, CDR2 FRNRAP. Trimming pared 8 bases from V and 4 bases from J, leaving 12 bases between. The CDR3 consists of 13 residues. CDR3 region: CASSRSVYNEQFF. The DNA of the CDR3 is TGTGCTAGTAGCCGGTCAGTTTACAATGAGCAGTTCTTC.

The rearrangement links TRBV7-9 to TRBJ2-2, with D tentatively TRBD1 (5 bases). The germline V and J ends were trimmed by 1 base and 4 bases, with 10 bases remaining between them. CDR1 SEHNR and CDR2 FQNEAQ come from the germline V gene (reference sequence). The CDR3 sequence is 15 residues long. The CDR3 sequence is CASSLGQLLTGELFF. CDR3 nucleotide sequence: TGTGCCAGCAGCTTAGGACAGCTACTCACCGGGGAGCTGTTTTTT. The variable domain in full, completed from reference TRBV7-9 and TRBJ2-2, reads DTGVSQNPRHKITKRGQNVTFRCDPISEHNRLYWYRQTLGQGPEFLTYFQNEAQLEKSRLLSDRFSAERPKGSFSTLEIQRTEQGDSAMYLCASSLGQLLTGELFFGEGSRLTVL.